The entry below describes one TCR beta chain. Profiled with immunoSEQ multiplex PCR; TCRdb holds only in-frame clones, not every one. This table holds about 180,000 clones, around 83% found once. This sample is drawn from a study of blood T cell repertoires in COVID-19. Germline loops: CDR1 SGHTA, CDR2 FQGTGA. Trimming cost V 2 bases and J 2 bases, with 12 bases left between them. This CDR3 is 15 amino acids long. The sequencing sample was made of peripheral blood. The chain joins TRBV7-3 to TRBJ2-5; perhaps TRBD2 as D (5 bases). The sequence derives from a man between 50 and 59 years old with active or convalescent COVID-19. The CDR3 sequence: CASSLGLGEQETQYF. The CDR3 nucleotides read TGTGCCAGCAGCTTAGGTCTCGGGGAACAAGAGACCCAGTACTTC.